This T cell receptor gamma chain was sequenced in a study of Vδ1+ human thymocytes (dated by TCRdb to the late 2010s). Regarding the complete study: The study characterised mRNA-level TRG and TRD CDR3 repertoires of highly purified Vdelta1+ thymocytes from young children as a data resource. Earlier work had validated the multiplex-based CDR3 amplicon strategy against 5'RACE-based methods for generating CDR3 amplicons. Study-wide findings and limitations: Because no clustering by age or sex was observed, donors were not stratified by these variables in the analyses. Even though sort purity was high, roughly 20% of thymic TRD sequences were Vdelta2 (and few were Vdelta3), which was not the case for the peripheral blood Vdelta1+ controls. The use of highly purified populations and single-cell validation was advised by the authors, since misinterpretation of bulk repertoire data could be caused by unexpected Vdelta2 sequences. Many TRG clonotypes were found to be shared between donors (up to roughly 6.9x10^3), whereas TRD repertoires were found to be essentially private (max roughly 100 shared). Unlike the oligoclonal repertoires in peripheral blood, the thymic TRG and TRD repertoires appeared highly polyclonal, with Gaussian CDR3 length distributions.

RNA was extracted with the RNeasy mini kit and reverse transcribed using Superscript III. CDR3 amplicons were produced by multiplex PCR using pooled V-gene forward primers and a constant-region reverse primer with Illumina adaptor overhangs. Amplicons were gel-purified, then indexed with Nextera index primers over approximately 8 extra PCR cycles and purified with AMPure XP beads. Sequencing of libraries was performed on an Illumina MiSeq using paired-end 250 bp reads, dual indexing and a roughly 20% PhiX spike-in. Per the authors' processing: FastQC was used to quality check the reads, while ea-utils fastq-join merged the TRG read pairs. Annotation of sequences was performed with IMGT/HighV-QUEST, only productive sequences with unambiguous V-gene assignment were retained, and clonotypes were defined by identical CDR3 sequence. VDJtools 1.1.1, tcR 2.2.3, Treemap and vegan Shannon diversity in R 3.4.4 were used for downstream analysis. TCRdb reran clone calling on the public reads with CATT; rows sharing one DNA sequence were then combined. The V and J calls follow TCRdb's processing rather than the paper's. Present in this sample are around 30,000 gamma-chain clones, about 18% of which were seen just once. The ten largest make up under 2% of the sample.

Thymic samples were depleted of alphabeta T cells, then CD3+ TCRVdelta1+ TCRVdelta2- thymocytes were FACS-sorted. Sorted Vdelta1+ thymocyte purity ranged from about 97% to 99.6%. The thymic specimens were obtained from fewer than ten paediatric patients who were undergoing corrective cardiac surgery and ranged in age from about 5 days to 15 months. Thymic tissue was dispersed and mononuclear cells isolated on a Histopaque-1077 density gradient. The staining antibodies were anti-TCRVdelta1 clone TS8.2, anti-TCRVdelta2 clone B6, anti-CD3 clone HIT3a and anti-TCRalphabeta clone IP26. Remarks on this clone: Its antigen remains unidentified. No much larger clone exists at a distance of one base, and base qualities are not known.

The germline V gene gives CDR1 as EGSTGY and CDR2 as YDSYTSSV. The germline V end is reduced by 8 bases and the J end by 11 bases; junction bases left unmatched: 6. From the cysteine up to the phenylalanine, the CDR3 has a length of 9 residues. The sequence is cut down to CDR3 DNA, 27 bases in frame from base 1. The chain is encoded by TRGV4 joined to TRGJ1 or TRGJ2. Sequenced sample: Vdelta1+ gamma-delta thymocytes from the thymus. The meaning of the sample's cell subset or site label: FACS-sorted CD3+ TCRalphabeta- TCRVdelta1+ TCRVdelta2- thymocytes. The receptor was isolated from a boy younger than two who had congenital heart surgery. For the CDR3, the sequence is CATLFQKLF. The DNA sequence follows: TGTGCCACCTTGTTTCAGAAACTCTTT.